The 23 T cell receptor beta chains below come from one sample, sequenced in a study of beta chain features in type 1 diabetes. Overall study findings and caveats: Shortening that was moderate but significant affected the TCRB CDR3s of Type 1 diabetes patients in all four CD4+ subsets.

Expressed TCRB transcripts were sequenced because the isolated RNA had all been reverse transcribed beforehand. Only in-frame clones appear in the TCRdb table, and some are missing; sequencing was by immunoSEQ multiplex PCR. The table shows some 190,000 clones, with roughly 7.1% occurring only once. No antigens are known for them. Sequencing was done on a sample of central memory CD4+ T cells from blood. The source is a woman in her thirties or forties with type 1 diabetes.

This clone was seen at least ten times. V usage is TRBV5-4 and J usage is TRBJ1-2; D not resolved. Germline values: CDR1 SGHNT, CDR2 YYREEE (reference sequence). CDR3 length: 11 amino acids. V shed 7 bases and J shed 7 bases, with 11 bases lying between them. The CDR3 reads CASGEEGGYTF. CDR3 DNA sequence: TGTGCCAGCGGCGAGGAGGGTGGCTACACCTTC.

The sample holds many counts of this clone. This chain connects TRBV29-1 to TRBJ2-1; a weak D match, TRBD2 (6 bases). The CDR3 covers 14 residues. V lost 6 bases and J 2 bases, leaving 14 bases between the germline ends. Germline CDR1 SQVTM, CDR2 ANQGSEA. The CDR3 DNA reads TGCAGCGTGCCGAGACTAGGGACCTACAATGAGCAGTTCTTC. Amino acids: CSVPRLGTYNEQFF.

In the case of this clone: One end of the junction does not line up with germline, which may come from a read error. The chain couples TRBV7-2 to TRBJ2-7; D perhaps matches TRBD1 (6 bases). Germline-derived CDR1 and CDR2 are SGHTA and FQGNSA. CDR3 size: 15 residues. The CDR3 region has the DNA TGTGCCAGCAGCTTAACTGGGGGCAGCTCCGACGAGCAGTACTTC. This codes for CASSLTGGSSDEQYF.

This chain joins TRBV7-2 and TRBJ2-1, with D maybe TRBD1 (6 bases). The length of the CDR3 is 13 residues. Trimming shortened V by 5 bases and J by 10 bases, and 15 bases separated the two germline ends. Germline V lookup: CDR1 SGHTA, CDR2 FQGNSA. The CDR3 region is CASSIDPGTEQFF. The DNA of the CDR3 is TGTGCCAGCAGCATTGACCCCGGGACAGAGCAGTTCTTC.

The V and J genes are TRBV6-5 and TRBJ1-6, with TRBD1 as a possible D gene (5 bases). The CDR3 runs 14 residues. V shed 4 bases and J shed 7 bases, with 11 bases lying between them. CDR1 MNHEY and CDR2 SVGAGI come from the germline V gene. DNA for the CDR3: TGTGCCAGCAGTTCGGGGGGTGAGAATTCACCCCTCCACTTT. Its protein is CASSSGGENSPLHF.

This clone was observed a few times. V is TRBV30 and J is TRBJ2-7, with TRBD2 matching over 11 bases. The CDR3 spans 16 residues. Germline lookup yields CDR1 GTSNPN and CDR2 SVGIG (reference sequence). With 4 bases clipped from V and 5 bases from J, the junction kept 13 bases outside the gene matches. In DNA, the CDR3 is TGTGCCTGGACCAGAGGTCTAGCGGGAGGTAGGAACGAGCAGTACTTC. This encodes CAWTRGLAGGRNEQYF.

A few counts support this clone. The chain's CDR3 is CASSYKAQEEEKLFF. In DNA, the CDR3 is TGTGCCAGCAGTTACAAAGCCCAAGAGGAAGAAAAACTGTTTTTT. This sequence joins TRBV6-5 and TRBJ1-4; no firm D call. The CDR3 is 15 amino acids. Per the germline V gene, CDR1 is MNHEY and CDR2 is SVGAGI. The V and J ends lost 2 bases and 8 bases respectively, with 15 bases between them.

At least ten counts were recorded for this clone. The chain carries TRBV6-5 and TRBJ1-6, with D perhaps TRBD1 (5 bases). The germline gives CDR1 MNHEY, CDR2 SVGAGI. The V and J ends lost 2 bases and 8 bases respectively, with 16 bases between them. This CDR3 contains 16 residues. CDR3 nucleotides: TGTGCCAGCAGTTACGGGGCTACCGGAGGGGATTCACCCCTCCACTTT. Translating gives CASSYGATGGDSPLHF.

The chain joins TRBV9 to TRBJ2-3, with 8 bases that match TRBD2. Germline CDR1 SGDLS, CDR2 YYNGEE. The CDR3 length is 17 residues. Unmatched junction bases numbered 12, after V lost 4 bases and J lost 2 bases. This CDR3 reads CASSPQIGGGNTDTQYF. The DNA of the CDR3 is TGTGCCAGCAGCCCCCAGATCGGCGGGGGGAACACAGATACGCAGTATTTT.

The J gene is TRBJ2-5, the V gene TRBV28; 8 bases are a match to TRBD2. V shed 0 bases, J shed 4 bases, and the junction held 4 bases outside the gene matches. Germline CDR1 is MDHEN and CDR2 is SYDVKM. The length of the CDR3 is 15 residues. This chain's CDR3 is CASSLWGAGGETQYF. The CDR3 DNA is TGTGCCAGCAGTTTATGGGGGGCGGGGGGAGAGACCCAGTACTTC.

The chain has TRBV5-1 and TRBJ1-1; TRBD1 matches 7 bases. Trimming took 5 bases from V and 1 from J; bases not matched to a gene: 8. This CDR3 is 15 amino acids long. CDR1 and CDR2 (germline): SGHRS, YFSETQ. CDR3 DNA: TGCGCCAGCAGGAATGGGGCAGGGGGGAACACTGAAGCTTTCTTT. Its protein product is CASRNGAGGNTEAFF. Combining the CDR3 with reference TRBV5-1 and TRBJ1-1 gives the whole variable domain KAGVTQTPRYLIKTRGQQVTLSCSPISGHRSVSWYQQTPGQGLQFLFEYFSETQRNKGNFPGRFSGRQFSNSRSEMNVSTLELGDSALYLCASRNGAGGNTEAFFGQGTRLTVV.

At least ten counts were recorded for this clone. V and J are TRBV30 and TRBJ2-6, with no clear D. From germline, CDR1 is GTSNPN and CDR2 SVGIG (reference sequence). The V gene lost 1 base and the J gene lost 8 bases, with 9 bases spanning the gap. The CDR3 runs 13 residues. The CDR3 sequence is CAWSDTDPNVLTF. CDR3 DNA sequence: TGTGCCTGGAGTGATACAGACCCCAACGTCCTGACTTTC.

The chain is built from TRBV18 and TRBJ2-5, with unresolved D. CDR1 and CDR2 from the germline V gene are KGHSH and LQKENI. V was cut by 2 bases and J by 5 bases, with 6 bases left in between. The CDR3 is 12 amino acids. CDR3 sequence (DNA): TGTGCCAGCTCACCAAACACGGAGACCCAGTACTTC. It specifies CASSPNTETQYF.

This chain joins TRBV2 and TRBJ2-6; D gene ambiguous. The V end lost 9 bases, the J end lost 0 bases, and 6 bases lay between the germline ends. Germline values: CDR1 SNHLY, CDR2 FYNNEI. The CDR3 is 13 amino acids. The CDR3 here is CASHSSGANVLTF. CDR3 coding DNA: TGTGCCAGTCATAGCTCTGGGGCCAACGTCCTGACTTTC. Together with reference TRBV2 and TRBJ2-6, the CDR3 gives the full variable domain: EPEVTQTPSHQVTQMGQEVILRCVPISNHLYFYWYRQILGQKVEFLVSFYNNEISEKSEIFDDQFSVERPDGSNFTLKIRSTKLEDSAMYFCASHSSGANVLTFGAGSRLTVL.

Notes on this clone: This sample includes further DNA sequences coding for the same CDR3. The chain recombines TRBV4-3 with TRBJ1-1, with D tentatively TRBD1 (5 bases). Trimming removed 0 bases at V and 1 base at J, with 6 bases between. Germline V gene lookup returns CDR1 LGHNA and CDR2 YSLEER. This CDR3 comprises 14 residues. The CDR3 nucleotides are TGCGCCAGCAGCCAAGATACAGGGAACACTGAAGCTTTCTTT. It yields the protein CASSQDTGNTEAFF.

This clone showed up just a few times. Other nucleotide sequences in the sample specify the same CDR3. The chain carries TRBV18 and TRBJ2-5; 12 positions match TRBD2. Germline values: CDR1 KGHSH, CDR2 LQKENI. V was pared by 6 bases and J by 2 bases, with 4 bases of the junction left unmatched. The CDR3 covers 15 residues. CDR3 in amino acids: CASSRLAGEQETQYF. The CDR3, as DNA: TGTGCCAGCTCGAGACTAGCGGGAGAGCAAGAGACCCAGTACTTC. The full variable domain, in which reference TRBV18 and TRBJ2-5 provide the parts outside the CDR3, is NAGVMQNPRHLVRRRGQEARLRCSPMKGHSHVYWYRQLPEEGLKFMVYLQKENIIDESGMPKERFSAEFPKEGPSILRIQQVVRGDSAAYFCASSRLAGEQETQYFGPGTRLLVL.

This rearrangement joins TRBV7-3 to TRBJ2-4; D uncertain. CDR1 SGHTA and CDR2 FQGTGA come from the germline V gene. CDR3 length: 16 residues. V lost 5 bases and J lost 0, with 14 bases in between. The CDR3 DNA is TGTGCCAGCAGCCAAGATGTCGACATAGCCAAAAACATTCAGTACTTC. Encoded protein: CASSQDVDIAKNIQYF.

This clone was observed a few times. The gene calls are TRBV5-4 and TRBJ1-5; TRBD1 is a possible D gene (5 bases). The V end lost 0 bases, the J end lost 3 bases, and 13 bases lay between the germline ends. CDR1 and CDR2 from the germline V gene are SGHNT and YYREEE (reference sequence). This CDR3 has 16 amino acids. CDR3 amino acids: CASSLGGVQNNQPQHF. DNA for the CDR3: TGTGCCAGCAGCTTGGGGGGGGTGCAGAACAATCAGCCCCAGCATTTT. The full variable domain, with the rest looked up from reference TRBV5-4 and TRBJ1-5, is ETGVTQSPTHLIKTRGQQVTLRCSSQSGHNTVSWYQQALGQGPQFIFQYYREEENGRGNFPPRFSGLQFPNYSSELNVNALELDDSALYLCASSLGGVQNNQPQHFGDGTRLSIL.

This clone has a handful of counts. The chain couples TRBV5-4 to TRBJ2-1; 10 bases match TRBD2. The germline V gene encodes CDR1 SGHNT and CDR2 YYREEE (reference sequence). This CDR3 spans 17 amino acids. V shed 4 bases, J shed 6 bases, and the junction held 13 bases outside the gene matches. The CDR3 sequence: CASSPLAGAGGTNEQFF. The DNA for the CDR3 is TGTGCCAGCAGCCCGCTCGCGGGAGCGGGAGGGACCAATGAGCAGTTCTTC.

V and J are TRBV28 and TRBJ2-1; a possible D gene is TRBD2 (6 bases). There are 14 residues in the CDR3. Germline assignment: CDR1 MDHEN and CDR2 SYDVKM. The V and J ends lost 9 bases and 4 bases respectively, with 16 bases between them. CDR3 DNA sequence: TGTGCCAGTTCGAGGGCCGGGGGATACAATGAGCAGTTCTTC. The encoded protein is CASSRAGGYNEQFF.

V usage is TRBV7-2 and J usage is TRBJ2-7, with 7 positions matching TRBD2. CDR3 length: 15 amino acids. Trimming at V came to 5 bases and at J to 3 bases, leaving 10 bases not matched to a gene. Looked up from germline, CDR1 is SGHTA and CDR2 is FQGNSA. CDR3 in DNA: TGTGCCAGCAGCCCCCCGCGGGGGTTGAGCTACGAGCAGTACTTC. Its translation is CASSPPRGLSYEQYF.

The CDR3 region is CASNSLNYGYTF. CDR3 DNA sequence: TGTGCCAGCAACTCGCTCAACTATGGCTACACCTTC. The chain combines TRBV7-9 with TRBJ1-2; unclear D gene. Trimming cost V 7 bases and J 2 bases, with 8 bases left between them. The germline V gene has CDR1 SEHNR and CDR2 FQNEAQ (reference sequence). CDR3 size: 12 residues.

The sample holds a few counts of this clone. This chain uses TRBV7-3 with TRBJ2-7, with D maybe TRBD1 (6 bases). Trimming removed 1 base at V and 9 bases at J, with 13 bases between. Germline assignment: CDR1 SGHTA and CDR2 FQGTGA. CDR3 size: 13 residues. DNA of the CDR3: TGTGCCAGCAGCTTAAGCCAGGGGAAAGGGCAGTACTTC. Protein sequence: CASSLSQGKGQYF. The variable domain in full, with the rest retrieved from reference TRBV7-3 and TRBJ2-7, is GAGVSQTPSNKVTEKGKYVELRCDPISGHTALYWYRQSLGQGPEFLIYFQGTGAADDSGLPNDRFFAVRPEGSVSTLKIQRTERGDSAVYLCASSLSQGKGQYFGPGTRLTVT.